Listed below are T cell receptor beta chains from one sample, sequenced in a study of beta chain features in type 1 diabetes. The data were produced by immunoSEQ multiplex PCR, yet TCRdb's version contains in-frame clones alone and is incomplete. This table holds about 180,000 clones, around 7.8% found once. The sequencing sample was made of central memory CD4+ T cells from blood. These receptors all stem from a woman aged 40-49 years with type 1 diabetes. CDR3s include the opening cysteine and the closing phenylalanine or tryptophan. The D gene is left open where the match is weak. Only part of the rows carry a size: once, few, many, or a class if the clone is expanded.

j_call v_call cdr3_length clone_size d_call cdr3_nt cdr3_aa
TRBJ2-1 TRBV7-9 14 NA TRBD1 TGTGCCAGCAGCCCGGGACAGGGAAACAATGAGCAGTTCTTC CASSPGQGNNEQFF
TRBJ2-3 TRBV7-3 15 few NA TGTGCCAGCAGCCCGCGGGCCTCTAGCACAGATACGCAGTATTTT CASSPRASSTDTQYF
TRBJ1-5 TRBV28 15 few NA TGTGCCAGCAGAGGGGACTCCCTCCGTGATCAGCCCCAGCATTTT CASRGDSLRDQPQHF
TRBJ2-1 TRBV28 16 many NA TGTGCCAGCAGTCCAGGACAGCAGTTCTCCTACAATGAGCAGTTCTTC CASSPGQQFSYNEQFF
TRBJ1-2 TRBV4-2 12 NA NA TGTGCCAGCAAATCTAAGGGGGAAGGCTACACCTTC CASKSKGEGYTF
TRBJ2-4 TRBV9 15 NA NA TGTGCCAGCAGCGCCGGTCAGGGGTCCGGTGTCATTCAGTACTTC CASSAGQGSGVIQYF
TRBJ1-1 TRBV30 12 few NA TGTGTCGTAGACAGTCGGAACACTGAAGCTTTCTTT CVVDSRNTEAFF
TRBJ1-4 TRBV30 15 few TRBD1 TGTGCCTGGAGTTCCTCCGGGACAGGGGGAAGAAAACTGTTTTTT CAWSSSGTGGRKLFF
TRBJ2-5 TRBV7-2 14 NA TRBD2 TGTGCCAGCAGCTTGGGACTAGCTCTAGAGACCCAGTACTTC CASSLGLALETQYF
TRBJ1-5 TRBV27 15 few NA TGTGCCAGCAGTTTACAGGCAGATAGCAATCAGCCCCAGCATTTT CASSLQADSNQPQHF
TRBJ1-2 TRBV5-1 14 few TRBD1 TGCGCCAGCAGCTTGGATCCAGGGGGCGATGGCTACACCTTC CASSLDPGGDGYTF
TRBJ1-2 TRBV12-2 13 few NA TGTGCAAGTCGCGCCAGGGGTCGGTATGGCTACACCTTC CASRARGRYGYTF
TRBJ1-5 TRBV7-8 13 NA NA TGTGCCAGCAGCACCGGGAGCAATCAGCCCCAGCATTTT CASSTGSNQPQHF
TRBJ2-3 TRBV5-1 14 few NA TGCGCCAGCAGCTGGGGCAAACCCACAGATACGCAGTATTTT CASSWGKPTDTQYF
TRBJ2-1 TRBV7-9 14 many NA TGTGCCAGCAGCTTACTAGAATCCTACAATGAGCAGTTCTTC CASSLLESYNEQFF
TRBJ2-7 TRBV4-2 18 few NA TGTGCCAGCAGCCAAGAACCCTTCCGGGCAGGGGAGCCCTACGAGCAGTACTTC CASSQEPFRAGEPYEQYF
TRBJ1-2 TRBV6-5 12 few NA TGTGCCAGCAGACCGGACGAGGGTGGCTACACCTTC CASRPDEGGYTF
TRBJ1-5 TRBV6-1 15 few NA TGTGCCAGCAGTGAAGGGTGGGCAGGGGATCAGCCCCAGCATTTT CASSEGWAGDQPQHF
TRBJ2-1 TRBV7-2 15 NA NA TGTGCCAGCAGCTCAGGACAGTCCCTCTTGAATGAGCAGTTCTTC CASSSGQSLLNEQFF
TRBJ1-2 TRBV30 13 NA NA TGTGCCTGGGACCTGCAGGGGAACTATGGCTACACCTTC CAWDLQGNYGYTF
TRBJ2-1 TRBV11-1 14 NA TRBD2 TGTGCCAGCACCGACGGGGGGACCTACAATGAGCAGTTCTTC CASTDGGTYNEQFF
TRBJ2-1 TRBV5-1 14 NA TRBD2 TGCGCCAGCAGTTTCGGGACTAGCGGCAATGAGCAGTTCTTC CASSFGTSGNEQFF
TRBJ2-1 TRBV5-1 14 few NA TGCGCCAGCAGCTTTGGGGGCCTAGGGAATGAGCAGTTCTTC CASSFGGLGNEQFF
TRBJ1-4 TRBV19 16 few TRBD1 TGTGCCAGTAGCTATTCTTACAGGGGAACTAATGAAAAACTGTTTTTT CASSYSYRGTNEKLFF
TRBJ1-2 TRBV4-3 15 NA NA TGCGCCAGCAGCCAGCGACCACAGGGAACCGATGGCTACACCTTC CASSQRPQGTDGYTF
TRBJ1-2 TRBV6-6 14 few TRBD1 TGTGCCAGCAGTCCGACAGGGGTTCCCTATGGCTACACCTTC CASSPTGVPYGYTF
TRBJ1-6 TRBV6-6 16 NA TRBD1 TGTGCCAGCAGTTCGGGACAGGGCTCCTATAATTCACCCCTCCACTTT CASSSGQGSYNSPLHF
TRBJ1-5 TRBV10-3 15 NA NA TGTGCCATCAGTGCCGCCGGGGGGGGCAATCAGCCCCAGCATTTT CAISAAGGGNQPQHF
TRBJ2-1 TRBV6-5 14 few NA TGTGCCAGCAGTTTGGGCGAACGCTACAATGAGCAGTTCTTC CASSLGERYNEQFF
TRBJ1-5 TRBV19 15 few NA TGTGCCACCTCTAGGAGAGGACAGTGGGATCAGCCCCAGCATTTT CATSRRGQWDQPQHF
TRBJ2-7 TRBV18 14 NA TRBD1 TGTGCCAGCTCGCCCCAGGGGGTTGGCTACGAGCAGTACTTC CASSPQGVGYEQYF
TRBJ1-1 TRBV5-1 13 NA NA TGCGCCAGCAGCTTGGCGGGGAACACTGAAGCTTTCTTT CASSLAGNTEAFF
TRBJ2-4 TRBV27 15 NA TRBD1 TGTGCCAGCAATTCCTTCCGGGACAGCAAAAACATTCAGTACTTC CASNSFRDSKNIQYF
TRBJ2-5 TRBV6-6 14 few NA TGTGCCAGCAGTTACGGGGGCCAGGGAGAGACCCAGTACTTC CASSYGGQGETQYF
TRBJ2-7 TRBV29-1 13 NA TRBD2 TGCAGCGTTGAAATAGCGGGGAGCTACGAGCAGTACTTC CSVEIAGSYEQYF
TRBJ1-1 TRBV6-1 13 NA TRBD1 TGTGCCAGCAGCGGACAGGGCAGAGGGGACGCTTTCTTT CASSGQGRGDAFF
TRBJ2-1 TRBV18 16 few NA TGTGCCAGCTCACCACAGGGGTCGGACGTTTCGGGTGAGCAGTTCTTC CASSPQGSDVSGEQFF
TRBJ2-7 TRBV10-3 15 NA NA TGTGCCATCAGTGAGGGTGGGGGACTGGCCTACGAGCAGTACTTC CAISEGGGLAYEQYF
TRBJ2-1 TRBV2 12 NA NA TGTGCCAGCAGTACCAGGTACAATGAGCAGTTCTTC CASSTRYNEQFF